This passage covers 5 T cell receptor beta chains from one sample sequenced in a study of T-cell reconstitution after alpha-beta-depleted transplantation in children. Unique molecular identifiers tagged the TCRbeta library. TCRdb called the PCR reads again in MiXCR, with one record for every CDR3 protein. The table records around 490,000 distinct CDR3 sequences, about an eighth of them present only once. Sequences were derived from PBMCs, mostly from graft donor cells, sampled 180 days after TCRalphabeta/CD19-depleted stem cell transplant. Every receptor here comes from a female patient younger than 10 who had a stem cell transplant for aplastic anemia, so the T cells may come from the graft donor.

The chain is built from TRBV5-1 and TRBJ1-1; perhaps TRBD1 as D (6 bases). The V and J ends lost 1 base and 1 base respectively, with 17 bases between them. Per germline, CDR1 SGHRS and CDR2 YFSETQ. The CDR3 sequence is 17 residues long. The CDR3 nucleotides read TGCGCCAGCAGCTTGATTAGGGGGGGCCGAACGAACACTGAAGCTTTCTTT. It encodes CASSLIRGGRTNTEAFF.

At least ten counts were recorded for this clonotype. The gene calls are TRBV5-1 and TRBJ2-1; the D gene is possibly TRBD2 (5 bases). Germline CDR1 and CDR2: SGHRS and YFSETQ. Trimming removed 4 bases from V and 8 bases from J, with 22 bases in between. The CDR3 has 16 amino acids. The CDR3 region has the DNA TGCGCCAGCAGCCACGACAACTCCGGGAAGGTCGATGAGCAGTTCTTC. Protein: CASSHDNSGKVDEQFF.

This clonotype has just a few counts. The V and J genes are TRBV20-1 and TRBJ2-2, with D tentatively TRBD2 (6 bases). Trimming removed 1 base from V and 1 base from J, with 13 bases in between. Germline-derived CDR1 and CDR2 are DFQATT and SNEGSKA (reference sequence). This CDR3 spans 16 amino acids. The CDR3 nucleotides are TGCAGTGCTAGAGTTGAGACTAGGGGGAACACCGGGGAGCTGTTTTTT. Translating it yields CSARVETRGNTGELFF.

This clonotype was detected ten times or more. This chain links TRBV9 with TRBJ2-3, with D unclear. The length of the CDR3 is 16 residues. Trimming shortened V by 0 bases and J by 3 bases, and 14 bases separated the two germline ends. Germline-derived CDR1 and CDR2 are SGDLS and YYNGEE. The CDR3 DNA reads as TGTGCCAGCAGCGTAGGGGCGAGCGACTTAACAGATACGCAGTATTTT. Its protein is CASSVGASDLTDTQYF.

The chain joins TRBV9 to TRBJ1-1; weak D call: TRBD1 (5 bases). Trimming removed 3 bases from V and 5 bases from J, with 17 bases in between. Germline V gene sequence: CDR1 SGDLS, CDR2 YYNGEE. The CDR3 is 15 amino acids. The CDR3 region has the DNA TGTGCCAGCAGCGCGTGGGAGGAGGGGAGTACTGAAGCTTTCTTT. As protein: CASSAWEEGSTEAFF.